The clone carrying this TCR beta chain was seen ten or more times. TCRdb fed the 5' RACE reads into MiXCR, producing one record per CDR3 protein. The sample consists of 300,000 or so distinct CDR3 sequences, 3% to 4.5% of them appearing once. The sample originates from a study of T cells after yellow fever vaccination. The CDR3 is 18 amino acids. V trimming: 5 bases; J trimming: 7 bases; junction bases outside the gene matches: 17. The sample was PBMCs, taken 5 days after the yellow fever booster vaccination. This TCR derives from a man aged 18 to 30 who received the YFV17D yellow fever vaccine. The gene calls are TRBV12-3 or TRBV12-4 and TRBJ2-2; 9 bases align to TRBD2. The CDR3: CASSAATLRGGLGGELFF. As DNA, the CDR3 is TGTGCCAGCAGTGCCGCGACTTTGCGGGGGGGCCTCGGCGGGGAGCTGTTTTTT.